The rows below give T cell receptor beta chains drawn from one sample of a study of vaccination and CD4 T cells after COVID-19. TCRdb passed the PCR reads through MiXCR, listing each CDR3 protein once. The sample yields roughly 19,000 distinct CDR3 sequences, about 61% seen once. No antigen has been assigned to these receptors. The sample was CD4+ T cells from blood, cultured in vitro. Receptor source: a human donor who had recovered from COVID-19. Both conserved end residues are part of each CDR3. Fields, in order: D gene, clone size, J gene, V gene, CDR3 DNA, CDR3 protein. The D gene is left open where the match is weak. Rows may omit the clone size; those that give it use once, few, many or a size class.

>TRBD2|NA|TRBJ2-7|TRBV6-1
TGTGCCAGCTTAAGACTAGCGGGAAAGTACGAGCAGTACTTC
CASLRLAGKYEQYF
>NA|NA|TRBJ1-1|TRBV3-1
TGTGCCAGCAGCCAAGATCTTTGGAACCCCTCAGCTTTCTTT
CASSQDLWNPSAFF
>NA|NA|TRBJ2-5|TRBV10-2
TGCGCCAGCAGTGGGACTCTCCCTTGGGGACCCACTTTGTCGTACGGGACCCAGTACTTC
CASSGTLPWGPTLSYGTQYF
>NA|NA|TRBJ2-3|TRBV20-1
TGCAGTGCTGGGGGGGGCTCACGATCAGATACGCAGTATTTT
CSAGGGSRSDTQYF
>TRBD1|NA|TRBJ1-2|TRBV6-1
TGTGCCAGCAGCCCGGGACAGGGTGTTCGTGGCTACACCTTC
CASSPGQGVRGYTF
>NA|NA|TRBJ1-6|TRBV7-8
TGTGCCAGCAGCTTACGACCGGAGCTCGCCCACTTT
CASSLRPELAHF
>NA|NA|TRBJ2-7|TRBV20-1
TGCAGTGCTAGAGATCCCCAGGGGAGGTCCGAGCAGTACTTC
CSARDPQGRSEQYF
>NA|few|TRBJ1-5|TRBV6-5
TGTGCCAGCAGTTACAGGGCCAATCAGCCCCAGCATTTT
CASSYRANQPQHF
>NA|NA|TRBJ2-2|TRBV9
TGTGCCAGCAGCGTAGCCCCGTCGACCGGGAGTGGCACCGGGGAGCTGTTTTTT
CASSVAPSTGSGTGELFF
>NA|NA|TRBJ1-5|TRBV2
TGTGCCAGCAGGGGGCTCGGCAATCAGCCCCAGCATTTT
CASRGLGNQPQHF
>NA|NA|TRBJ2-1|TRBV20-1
TGCAGTGCTAGAGAAGGGACAACCTCCGGGAATGAGCAGTTCTTC
CSAREGTTSGNEQFF